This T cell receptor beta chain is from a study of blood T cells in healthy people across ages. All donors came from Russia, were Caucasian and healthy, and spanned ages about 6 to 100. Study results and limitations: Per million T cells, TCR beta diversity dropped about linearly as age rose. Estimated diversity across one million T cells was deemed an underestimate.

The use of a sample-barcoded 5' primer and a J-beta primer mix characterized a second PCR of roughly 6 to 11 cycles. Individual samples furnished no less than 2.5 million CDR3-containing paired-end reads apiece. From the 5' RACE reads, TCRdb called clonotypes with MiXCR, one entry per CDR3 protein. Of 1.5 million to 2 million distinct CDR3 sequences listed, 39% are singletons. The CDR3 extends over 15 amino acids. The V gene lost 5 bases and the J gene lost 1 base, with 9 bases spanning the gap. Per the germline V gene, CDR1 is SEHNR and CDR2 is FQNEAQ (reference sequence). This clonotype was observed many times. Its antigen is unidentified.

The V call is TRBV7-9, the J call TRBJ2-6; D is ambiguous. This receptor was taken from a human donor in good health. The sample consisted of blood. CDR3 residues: CASSARNSGANVLTF. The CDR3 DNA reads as TGTGCCAGCAGCGCCCGGAATTCTGGGGCCAACGTCCTGACTTTC.